The clone carrying this T cell receptor beta chain was picked up many times. Its target is unknown. From the 5' RACE reads, TCRdb called clonotypes with MiXCR, one entry per CDR3 protein. The sample records approximately 410,000 distinct CDR3 sequences, about 18% being singletons. The sample comes from a study of identical twins. Notes on the study in general: For cord blood, abundant beta clonotypes had fewer insertions, unlike memory repertoires, which showed none.

Healthy Caucasians provided all donations. Sequenced: naive T cells sorted from blood. This TCR was recovered from a man aged 50 or older in good health.

The CDR3 nucleotides are TGCGCCAGCAGCTTGTCTCGGGGAGCTGAAGCTTTCTTT. Translated, it gives CASSLSRGAEAFF. The chain employs TRBV5-1 and TRBJ1-1; D gene unclear. The germline gives CDR1 SGHRS, CDR2 YFSETQ. Trimming took off 1 base at V and 6 bases at J, with 10 bases between the two ends. The CDR3 contains 13 residues.